The rows below give T cell receptor beta chains drawn from one sample of a study of blood T cell repertoires in COVID-19. The data were produced by immunoSEQ multiplex PCR, yet TCRdb's version contains in-frame clones alone and is incomplete. The data hold some 100,000 clones, with 85% observed a single time. The sample taken for sequencing was peripheral blood. These receptors originate from a woman between 65 and 79 years old with active or convalescent COVID-19. CDR3s include the opening cysteine and the closing phenylalanine or tryptophan. Fields, in order: J gene, V gene, CDR3 protein.

TRBJ1-2	TRBV6-2/TRBV6-3	CASSSGQNYGYTF
TRBJ2-5	TRBV7-3	CASSLARGGRETQYF
TRBJ2-1	TRBV10-3	CAISPGGRSSYNEQFF
TRBJ1-1	TRBV28	CASSLPRQGGTEAFF
TRBJ2-3	TRBV15	CATSRTSGGRTDTQYF
TRBJ1-2	TRBV5-1	CASSLGGGLNYGYTF
TRBJ2-5	TRBV5-1	CASRLDPFQETQYF
TRBJ2-3	TRBV18	CASSPLTSGGADTQYF
TRBJ2-1	TRBV24-1	CATSDLRASSYNEQFF
TRBJ1-2	TRBV5-1	CASSLEGTGGYGYTF
TRBJ2-1	TRBV6-2/TRBV6-3	CASSYQAPGQGWNEQFF
TRBJ1-1	TRBV18	CASSLARTEAFF
TRBJ2-7	TRBV6-2/TRBV6-3	CASSTSEYEQYF
TRBJ2-3	TRBV5-4	CASSLGGLTDTQYF
TRBJ1-6	TRBV28	CASSLPESNSPLHF